This T cell receptor (beta chain) was retrieved from a study of response to subunit inactivated influenza vaccine. This clonotype was found many times. This CDR3 spans 12 amino acids. The germline V gene encodes CDR1 MNHEY and CDR2 SVGEGT. Trimming stripped 6 bases from V and 2 bases from J, with 6 bases between. One entry per CDR3 protein, called by TCRdb with MiXCR from the RT-PCR reads. In the table there are around 250,000 distinct CDR3 sequences, 12% of which are singletons. The chain employs TRBV6-2 or TRBV6-3 and TRBJ2-3; D assignment may be TRBD1 or TRBD2 (5 bases each). This clonotype originated in a man aged 50 or older who received an inactivated influenza vaccine. The sample was non-naive T cells sorted from PBMCs, taken less than 15 days before vaccination. The CDR3 sequence: CASRGVTDTQYF. The DNA for the CDR3 is TGTGCCAGCAGGGGGGTCACAGATACGCAGTATTTT.